A selection of T cell receptor beta chains follows, all from one sample in a study of human T cells and chemical hapten exposure. TCRdb reprocessed the RACE reads via MiXCR and lists one record per CDR3 protein. The data contain approximately 340,000 distinct CDR3 sequences, approximately 6.3% of them seen just once; the ten biggest clones take up 7.5% to 9%. The sample in question was whole blood, obtained in connection with sensitization to the hapten diphenylcyclopropenone (DPC). All receptors derive from a woman under 30 with alopecia areata. Some clones in this sample may be carry-over from other donors' samples. Both conserved end residues are part of each CDR3. D genes are given only for firm matches. Size is omitted from some rows. Given values are once, few, many or a class for expanded clones.

CAISDKVPYEQYF,TGTGCCATCAGTGATAAGGTCCCCTACGAGCAGTACTTC,TRBV10-3,-,few,TRBJ2-7
CASSASGVGGEKLFF,TGTGCCAGCAGCGCATCCGGGGTAGGGGGTGAAAAACTGTTTTTT,TRBV12-3/TRBV12-4,-,-,TRBJ1-4
CASSSSARGDTQYF,TGTGCCAGCAGCTCATCTGCTCGGGGAGATACGCAGTATTTT,TRBV7-8,-,few,TRBJ2-3
CASSPGSAPTDTQYF,TGTGCCAGCAGTCCTGGGTCAGCCCCCACAGATACGCAGTATTTT,TRBV12-3/TRBV12-4,-,many,TRBJ2-3
CASRGGSQPQHF,TGTGCCAGCAGAGGGGGGTCTCAGCCCCAGCATTTT,TRBV28,-,few,TRBJ1-5
CASSSLQGPNHYGYTF,TGTGCCAGCAGTTCACTGCAGGGACCTAATCACTATGGCTACACCTTC,TRBV28,-,many,TRBJ1-2
CASSPDGGQNSPLHF,TGTGCCAGCAGCCCCGACGGGGGGCAGAATTCACCCCTCCACTTT,TRBV4-2,-,-,TRBJ1-6
CASSFIPGRGKYNEQFF,TGTGCCAGCAGTTTCATCCCAGGACGAGGGAAGTACAATGAGCAGTTCTTC,TRBV6-2/TRBV6-3,-,-,TRBJ2-1
CASSFRKTRPTDTQYF,TGTGCCAGCAGCTTCAGAAAGACTAGACCCACAGATACGCAGTATTTT,TRBV27,-,many,TRBJ2-3
CASSQNPTLYNEQFF,TGTGCCAGCAGCCAAAACCCAACCCTCTACAATGAGCAGTTCTTC,TRBV3-1,-,many,TRBJ2-1
CSVDFLGTGWSSYNEQFF,TGCAGCGTTGATTTTTTAGGTACGGGCTGGAGCTCCTACAATGAGCAGTTCTTC,TRBV29-1,-,-,TRBJ2-1
CASSFGTSGGAGETQYF,TGTGCCAGCAGTTTTGGGACTAGCGGGGGGGCCGGAGAGACCCAGTACTTC,TRBV12-3/TRBV12-4,TRBD2,-,TRBJ2-5
CASSLVPPGYEQYF,TGTGCCAGCAGTTTAGTCCCGCCTGGATACGAGCAGTACTTC,TRBV12-3/TRBV12-4,-,few,TRBJ2-7
CSAREVGTGEAFF,TGCAGTGCTAGAGAGGTCGGTACAGGGGAAGCTTTCTTT,TRBV20-1,-,few,TRBJ1-1
CASSQQDRPAQYF,TGCGCCAGCAGCCAACAGGACCGACCCGCCCAGTACTTC,TRBV4-1,-,few,TRBJ2-5
CASSLSGGPYNEQFF,TGTGCCAGCAGTTTATCGGGGGGGCCCTACAATGAGCAGTTCTTC,TRBV27,-,many,TRBJ2-1
CASSDRPTVQETQYF,TGTGCCAGCAGTGATCGTCCCACTGTCCAAGAGACCCAGTACTTC,TRBV6-1,-,many,TRBJ2-5
CSAREGQGTVVNQPQHF,TGCAGTGCTAGGGAGGGACAGGGGACAGTTGTCAATCAGCCCCAGCATTTT,TRBV20-1,TRBD1,-,TRBJ1-5
CASSLGSAGDTQYF,TGTGCCAGCAGTCTTGGATCAGCCGGAGATACGCAGTATTTT,TRBV7-2,-,few,TRBJ2-3
CASSLGAMNTEAFF,TGCGCCAGCAGCTTGGGAGCTATGAACACTGAAGCTTTCTTT,TRBV5-1,-,-,TRBJ1-1
CASSVGVNTGELFF,TGTGCCAGCAGTGTTGGGGTAAACACCGGGGAGCTGTTTTTT,TRBV2,-,many,TRBJ2-2
CASSSGNTDTQYF,TGTGCCAGCAGTTCTGGTAACACAGATACGCAGTATTTT,TRBV12-3/TRBV12-4,-,many,TRBJ2-3
CASSQGAGITEAFF,TGTGCCAGCAGCCAAGGAGCAGGGATCACTGAAGCTTTCTTT,TRBV3-1,-,few,TRBJ1-1
CASSYNPPTLHF,TGTGCCAGCAGTTATAACCCTCCGACCCTCCACTTT,TRBV6-2/TRBV6-3,-,few,TRBJ1-6
CSVEGARNEQFF,TGCAGCGTTGAGGGGGCGCGCAATGAGCAGTTCTTC,TRBV29-1,-,many,TRBJ2-1
CASSQSVQYGYTF,TGTGCCAGCAGCCAATCTGTACAGTATGGCTACACCTTC,TRBV16,-,-,TRBJ1-2
CASSIDLESGGAFF,TGTGCCAGTAGTATAGATCTGGAGTCAGGTGGCGCTTTCTTT,TRBV19,-,-,TRBJ1-1
CASSQEDLNANTGELFF,TGCGCCAGCAGCCAAGAGGACTTAAACGCGAACACCGGGGAGCTGTTTTTT,TRBV4-3,-,few,TRBJ2-2
CASSQTGPPDEQFF,TGTGCCAGCAGCCAAACCGGGCCCCCGGATGAGCAGTTCTTC,TRBV28,-,-,TRBJ2-1
CASSFGTGKRDQPQHF,TGTGCCAGCAGTTTTGGGACAGGGAAGAGGGATCAGCCCCAGCATTTT,TRBV6-2/TRBV6-3,TRBD1,few,TRBJ1-5
CASSQDDLLSATNEKLFF,TGCGCCAGCAGCCAAGACGACCTATTGAGTGCAACTAATGAAAAACTGTTTTTT,TRBV4-3,-,many,TRBJ1-4
CASSPWTQGTDTQYF,TGTGCCAGCAGCCCGTGGACTCAGGGCACAGATACGCAGTATTTT,TRBV11-2,-,-,TRBJ2-3
CASSQGHSSYEQYF,TGTGCCAGCAGCCAGGGACACAGTTCCTACGAGCAGTACTTC,TRBV4-2,-,many,TRBJ2-7
CASSLYYQQAISYEQYF,TGCGCCAGCAGCCTTTACTACCAACAGGCGATCTCCTACGAGCAGTACTTC,TRBV4-3,-,many,TRBJ2-7
CAVTGGADTQYF,TGTGCCGTGACAGGGGGAGCGGATACGCAGTATTTT,TRBV10-3,TRBD1,many,TRBJ2-3
CASSPSGEQYF,TGTGCCAGCTCACCATCGGGCGAGCAGTACTTC,TRBV18,-,many,TRBJ2-7
CASSEVAGETQYF,TGTGCCAGCAGTGAGGTCGCCGGGGAGACCCAGTACTTC,TRBV6-4,-,few,TRBJ2-5
CAISESFYGEQFF,TGTGCCATCAGTGAGTCATTTTACGGTGAGCAGTTCTTC,TRBV10-3,-,many,TRBJ2-1
CSARAGGNYGYTF,TGCAGTGCTAGAGCGGGGGGCAACTATGGCTACACCTTC,TRBV20-1,-,-,TRBJ1-2
CASSRQGVNNSPLHF,TGTGCCAGCAGTCGACAGGGGGTAAATAATTCACCCCTCCACTTT,TRBV6-5,TRBD1,-,TRBJ1-6
CASSYLISQPQHF,TGTGCCAGCAGTTACTTGATTTCTCAGCCCCAGCATTTT,TRBV6-2/TRBV6-3,-,few,TRBJ1-5
CASSREPGTGKYEQYF,TGTGCCAGCTCTAGGGAACCCGGGACAGGGAAGTACGAGCAGTACTTC,TRBV18,TRBD1,few,TRBJ2-7
CASFRESWETQYF,TGTGCCAGCTTCCGGGAAAGCTGGGAGACCCAGTACTTC,TRBV6-2/TRBV6-3,-,few,TRBJ2-5
CASSSRAVGFYNEQFF,TGTGCCAGCAGCTCCCGTGCAGTTGGGTTCTACAATGAGCAGTTCTTC,TRBV7-9,-,few,TRBJ2-1
CASSQDRWDTEAFF,TGTGCCAGCAGCCAAGACCGATGGGACACTGAAGCTTTCTTT,TRBV14,-,-,TRBJ1-1
CASSLAVSDTQYF,TGTGCCAGCAGCTTAGCAGTTTCAGATACGCAGTATTTT,TRBV7-2,-,many,TRBJ2-3
CASSQAGPSETQYF,TGCGCCAGCAGCCAGGCCGGGCCCTCGGAGACCCAGTACTTC,TRBV4-1,-,many,TRBJ2-5
CASSQDVGKTGELFF,TGCGCCAGCAGCCAAGATGTGGGAAAGACCGGGGAGCTGTTTTTT,TRBV4-1,-,few,TRBJ2-2
CASSLGHSNEKLFF,TGTGCCAGCAGCCTGGGACACTCTAATGAAAAACTGTTTTTT,TRBV5-5,-,-,TRBJ1-4
CASSRDRGGLYEQYF,TGTGCCAGCAGTCGTGACAGGGGGGGATTATACGAGCAGTACTTC,TRBV27,TRBD1,-,TRBJ2-7
CSGQGTANNEQFF,TGCAGCGGCCAGGGGACAGCAAACAATGAGCAGTTCTTC,TRBV29-1,TRBD1,-,TRBJ2-1
CSASRQGDSVKAFF,TGCAGTGCTAGCCGACAGGGGGATAGTGTGAAAGCTTTCTTT,TRBV20-1,TRBD1,many,TRBJ1-1
CASSWQGLRLYEQYF,TGTGCCAGCTCCTGGCAGGGCCTCCGTTTGTACGAGCAGTACTTC,TRBV2,-,once,TRBJ2-7
CASRDPGGVQPQHF,TGTGCCAGCAGAGACCCAGGCGGCGTTCAGCCCCAGCATTTT,TRBV6-2/TRBV6-3,-,many,TRBJ1-5
CATVREATQYF,TGTGCCACCGTACGAGAAGCTACGCAGTATTTT,TRBV6-5,-,many,TRBJ2-3
CASSPLDSNQPQHF,TGTGCCAGCTCACCCTTGGATAGCAATCAGCCCCAGCATTTT,TRBV18,-,few,TRBJ1-5
CASSQDSVGNEQFF,TGCGCCAGCAGCCAAGATAGCGTCGGCAATGAGCAGTTCTTC,TRBV4-1,-,many,TRBJ2-1
CSASLIETQYF,TGCAGTGCTAGTCTAATAGAGACCCAGTACTTC,TRBV20-1,-,-,TRBJ2-5